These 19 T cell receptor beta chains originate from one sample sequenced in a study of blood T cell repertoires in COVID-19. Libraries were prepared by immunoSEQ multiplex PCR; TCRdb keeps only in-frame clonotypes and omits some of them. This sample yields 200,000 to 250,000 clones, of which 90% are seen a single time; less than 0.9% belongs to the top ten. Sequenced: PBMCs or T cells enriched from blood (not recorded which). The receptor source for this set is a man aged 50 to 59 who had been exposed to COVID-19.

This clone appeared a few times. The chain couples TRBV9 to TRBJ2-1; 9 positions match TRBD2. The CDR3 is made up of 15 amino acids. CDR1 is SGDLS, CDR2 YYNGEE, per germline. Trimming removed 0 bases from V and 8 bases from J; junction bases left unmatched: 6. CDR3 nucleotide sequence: TGTGCCAGCAGCGTAGGTTCTAGCGGGGCCTATGAGCAGTTCTTC. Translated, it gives CASSVGSSGAYEQFF.

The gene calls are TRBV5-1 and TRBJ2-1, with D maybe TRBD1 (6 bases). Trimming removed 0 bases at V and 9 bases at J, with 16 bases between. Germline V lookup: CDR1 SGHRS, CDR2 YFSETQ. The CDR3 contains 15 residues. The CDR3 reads CASSLVAQGPGEQFF. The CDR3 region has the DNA TGCGCCAGCAGCTTGGTAGCCCAGGGGCCCGGTGAGCAGTTCTTC.

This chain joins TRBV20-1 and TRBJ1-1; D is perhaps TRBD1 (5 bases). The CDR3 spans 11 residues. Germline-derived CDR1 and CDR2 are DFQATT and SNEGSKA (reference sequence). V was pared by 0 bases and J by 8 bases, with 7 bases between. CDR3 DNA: TGCAGTGCTAGAGATCGGACAGAAGCTTTCTTT. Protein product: CSARDRTEAFF.

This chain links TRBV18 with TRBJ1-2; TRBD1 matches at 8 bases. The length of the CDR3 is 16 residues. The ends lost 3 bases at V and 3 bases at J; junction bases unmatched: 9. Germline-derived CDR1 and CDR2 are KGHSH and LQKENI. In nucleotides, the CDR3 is TGTGCCAGCTCACCGACAGGGGATGGCACCCACTATGGCTACACCTTC. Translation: CASSPTGDGTHYGYTF.

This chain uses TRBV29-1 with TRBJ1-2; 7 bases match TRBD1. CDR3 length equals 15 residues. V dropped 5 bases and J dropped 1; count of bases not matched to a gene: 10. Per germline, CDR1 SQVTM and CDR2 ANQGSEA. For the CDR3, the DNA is TGCAGCGTTTACCTTCTGGGACAGATTAACTATGGCTACACCTTC. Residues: CSVYLLGQINYGYTF.

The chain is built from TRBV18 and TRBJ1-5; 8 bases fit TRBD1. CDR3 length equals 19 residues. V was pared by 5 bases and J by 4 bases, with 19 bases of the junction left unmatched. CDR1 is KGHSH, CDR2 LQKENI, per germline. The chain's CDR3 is CASSGKDRVVLLFNQPQHF. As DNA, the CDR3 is TGTGCCAGCTCAGGCAAGGACAGGGTTGTTCTGTTGTTTAATCAGCCCCAGCATTTT.

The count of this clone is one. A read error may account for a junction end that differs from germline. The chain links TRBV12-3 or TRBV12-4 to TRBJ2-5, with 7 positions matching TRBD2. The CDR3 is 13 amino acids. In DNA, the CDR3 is TGTGCCAGCACCCTACGCGGGACTACACCACTCAACTTC. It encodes CASTLRGTTPLNF.

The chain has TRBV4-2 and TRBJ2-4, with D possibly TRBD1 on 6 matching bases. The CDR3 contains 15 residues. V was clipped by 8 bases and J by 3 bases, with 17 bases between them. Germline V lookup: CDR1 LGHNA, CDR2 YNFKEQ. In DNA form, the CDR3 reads TGTGCCAGCGCAGGGGTTTCGTGGGGCAAAAACATTCAGTACTTC. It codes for CASAGVSWGKNIQYF.

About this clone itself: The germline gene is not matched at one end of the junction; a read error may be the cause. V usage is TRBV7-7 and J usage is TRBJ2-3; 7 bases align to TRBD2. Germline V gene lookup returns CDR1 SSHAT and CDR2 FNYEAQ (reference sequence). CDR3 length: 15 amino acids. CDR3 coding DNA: TGTGCTAGCAGCTTAGGGAGGGGTAGGACAGATACGCAGTATTTT. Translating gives CASSLGRGRTDTQYF.

CDR3 coding DNA: TGCGCCAGCAGCTTGTGGGGGGGCCCGAGCTCCTACGAGCAGTACGTC. Translating it yields CASSLWGGPSSYEQYV. The chain joins TRBV5-1 to TRBJ2-7, with a possible D match to TRBD2 (7 bases). CDR3 length: 16 residues. Germline values: CDR1 SGHRS, CDR2 YFSETQ. Trimming shortened V by 1 base and J by 0 bases, and 14 bases separated the two germline ends.

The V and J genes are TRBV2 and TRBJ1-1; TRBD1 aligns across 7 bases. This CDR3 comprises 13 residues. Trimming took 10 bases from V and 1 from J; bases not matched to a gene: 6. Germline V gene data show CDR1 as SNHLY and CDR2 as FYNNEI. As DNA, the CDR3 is TGTGCCAAGCAACAGGGGCGGAACACTGAAGCTTTCTTT. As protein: CAKQQGRNTEAFF. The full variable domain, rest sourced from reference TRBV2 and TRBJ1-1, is EPEVTQTPSHQVTQMGQEVILRCVPISNHLYFYWYRQILGQKVEFLVSFYNNEISEKSEIFDDQFSVERPDGSNFTLKIRSTKLEDSAMYFCAKQQGRNTEAFFGQGTRLTVV.

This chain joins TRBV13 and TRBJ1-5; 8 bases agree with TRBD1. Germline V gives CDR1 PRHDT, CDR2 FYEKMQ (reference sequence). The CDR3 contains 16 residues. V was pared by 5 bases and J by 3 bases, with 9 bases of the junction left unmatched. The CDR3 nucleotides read TGTGCCAGCAGCCGTGGACAGGGCGGTTTCAATCAGCCCCAGCATTTT. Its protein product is CASSRGQGGFNQPQHF.

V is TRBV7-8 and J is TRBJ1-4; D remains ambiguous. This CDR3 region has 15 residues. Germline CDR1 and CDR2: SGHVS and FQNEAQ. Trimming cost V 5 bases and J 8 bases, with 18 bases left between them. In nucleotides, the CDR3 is TGTGCCAGCAGCCTTAGAGGCACCCGTGGGGAAAAACTGTTTTTT. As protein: CASSLRGTRGEKLFF.

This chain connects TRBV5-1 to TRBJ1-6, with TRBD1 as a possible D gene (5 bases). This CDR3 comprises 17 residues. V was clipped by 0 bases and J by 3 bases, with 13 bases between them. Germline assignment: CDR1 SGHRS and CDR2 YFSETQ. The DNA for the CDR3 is TGCGCCAGCAGCTTGGCCGGGGGACTTAGCTATAATTCACCCCTCCACTTT. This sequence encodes CASSLAGGLSYNSPLHF.

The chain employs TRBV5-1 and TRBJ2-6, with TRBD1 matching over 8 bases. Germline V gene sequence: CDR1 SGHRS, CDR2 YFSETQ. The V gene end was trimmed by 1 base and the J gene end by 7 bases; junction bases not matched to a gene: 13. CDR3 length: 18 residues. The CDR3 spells CASSLSLIGTGRANVLTF. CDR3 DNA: TGCGCCAGCAGCTTGTCACTCATCGGGACAGGTCGAGCCAACGTCCTGACTTTC.

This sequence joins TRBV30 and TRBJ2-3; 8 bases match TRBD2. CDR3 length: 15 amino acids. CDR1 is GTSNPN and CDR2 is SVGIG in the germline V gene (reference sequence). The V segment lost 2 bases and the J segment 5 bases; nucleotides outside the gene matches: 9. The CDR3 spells CAWSSSGSLGDTQYF. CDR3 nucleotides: TGTGCCTGGAGTTCGAGCGGGAGTTTAGGAGATACGCAGTATTTT.

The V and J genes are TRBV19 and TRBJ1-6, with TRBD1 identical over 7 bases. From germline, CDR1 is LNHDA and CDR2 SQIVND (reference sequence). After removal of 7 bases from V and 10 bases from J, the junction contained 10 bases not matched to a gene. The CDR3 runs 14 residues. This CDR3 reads CASTPTGDQSPLHF. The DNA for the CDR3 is TGTGCCAGTACCCCAACAGGGGATCAATCACCCCTCCACTTT.

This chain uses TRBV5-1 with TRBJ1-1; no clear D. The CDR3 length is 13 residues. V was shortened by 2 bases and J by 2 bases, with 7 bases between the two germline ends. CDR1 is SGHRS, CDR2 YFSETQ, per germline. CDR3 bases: TGCGCCAGCAGCTTTCAGGATAACACTGAAGCTTTCTTT. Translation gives CASSFQDNTEAFF.

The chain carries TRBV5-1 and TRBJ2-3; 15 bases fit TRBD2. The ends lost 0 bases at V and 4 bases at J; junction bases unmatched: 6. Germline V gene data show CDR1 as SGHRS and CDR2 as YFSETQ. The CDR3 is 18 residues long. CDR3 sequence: CASSLEGTSGRWADTQYF. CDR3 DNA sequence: TGCGCCAGCAGCTTGGAAGGGACTAGCGGGAGGTGGGCAGATACGCAGTATTTT.